A selection of T cell receptor beta chains follows, all from one sample in a study of blood T cell repertoires in COVID-19. Measured with immunoSEQ multiplex PCR; TCRdb has only the in-frame clones, and not every one. The table records 95,000 to 150,000 clones, more than 80% of them present only once. Sequenced input: peripheral blood. These receptor sequences come from a man aged 35-49 years with acute or convalescent COVID-19. Each CDR3 is given with its conserved first and last residue.

j_gene: TRBJ1-2
v_gene: TRBV12-3/TRBV12-4
CDR3aa: CASLTVYGYTF

j_gene: TRBJ1-1
v_gene: TRBV2
CDR3aa: CASSEARFWTGLLTFF

j_gene: TRBJ1-1
v_gene: TRBV5-1
CDR3aa: CASSADRNTEAFF

j_gene: TRBJ1-1
v_gene: TRBV5-5
CDR3aa: CASSLEETTEAFF

j_gene: TRBJ2-3
v_gene: TRBV18
CDR3aa: CASSIAPGTDTQYF

j_gene: TRBJ1-2
v_gene: TRBV7-2
CDR3aa: CASSPPGTGSLWGYTF

j_gene: TRBJ1-2
v_gene: TRBV28
CDR3aa: CASSPWTGGGYTF

j_gene: TRBJ2-5
v_gene: TRBV2
CDR3aa: CASSHNSQETQYF

j_gene: TRBJ2-7
v_gene: TRBV5-6
CDR3aa: CASSPLGGRLENEQYF

j_gene: TRBJ1-4
v_gene: TRBV5-1
CDR3aa: CASGRTGWQEKLFF

j_gene: TRBJ2-4
v_gene: TRBV4-1
CDR3aa: CASSQEGTSGGLAKNIQYF

j_gene: TRBJ1-2
v_gene: TRBV14
CDR3aa: CASSHHTGRNGYTF

j_gene: TRBJ2-5
v_gene: TRBV27
CDR3aa: CASSLFCCGETQYF

j_gene: TRBJ2-1
v_gene: TRBV14
CDR3aa: CASSQGLASYNEQFF

j_gene: TRBJ1-3
v_gene: TRBV4-2
CDR3aa: CASSQGVTSGNTIYF

j_gene: TRBJ1-2
v_gene: TRBV19
CDR3aa: CASSISSYGYTF

j_gene: TRBJ2-7
v_gene: TRBV5-1
CDR3aa: CASSRAGGYEQYF

j_gene: TRBJ1-1
v_gene: TRBV5-1
CDR3aa: CASSLRQGATEAFF

j_gene: TRBJ1-2
v_gene: TRBV30
CDR3aa: CAWSMSGYGGYTF

j_gene: TRBJ2-7
v_gene: TRBV6-5
CDR3aa: CASSRGDGEQYF

j_gene: TRBJ1-2
v_gene: TRBV5-6
CDR3aa: CASSLDRWQNYGYTF

j_gene: TRBJ1-5
v_gene: TRBV12-3/TRBV12-4
CDR3aa: CASSFREDQPQHF

j_gene: TRBJ2-2
v_gene: TRBV5-6
CDR3aa: CASSFYTGNTGELFF

j_gene: TRBJ2-7
v_gene: TRBV20-1
CDR3aa: CSASSPIQATYEQYF

j_gene: TRBJ1-6
v_gene: TRBV18
CDR3aa: CASSELDNSPLHF

j_gene: TRBJ2-3
v_gene: TRBV9
CDR3aa: CASSSDRDEDTQYF